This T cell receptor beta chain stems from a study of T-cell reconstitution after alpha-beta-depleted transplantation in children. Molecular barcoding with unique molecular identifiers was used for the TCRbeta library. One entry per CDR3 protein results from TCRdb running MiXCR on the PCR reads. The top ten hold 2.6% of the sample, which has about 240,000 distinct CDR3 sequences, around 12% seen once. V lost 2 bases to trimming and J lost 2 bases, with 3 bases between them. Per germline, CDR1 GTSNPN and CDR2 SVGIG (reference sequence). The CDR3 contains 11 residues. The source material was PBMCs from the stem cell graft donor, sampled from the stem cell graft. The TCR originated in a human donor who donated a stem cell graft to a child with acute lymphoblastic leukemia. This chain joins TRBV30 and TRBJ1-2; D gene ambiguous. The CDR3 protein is CAWSPNYGYTF. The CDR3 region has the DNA TGTGCCTGGAGTCCCAACTATGGCTACACCTTC.